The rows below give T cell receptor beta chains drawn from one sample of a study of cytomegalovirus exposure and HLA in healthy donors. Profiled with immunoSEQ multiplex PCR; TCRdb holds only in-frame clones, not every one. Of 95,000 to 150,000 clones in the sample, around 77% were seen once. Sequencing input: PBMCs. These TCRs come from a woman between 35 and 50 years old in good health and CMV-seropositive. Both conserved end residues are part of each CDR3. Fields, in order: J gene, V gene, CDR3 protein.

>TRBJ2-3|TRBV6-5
CASSYSTGDTDTQYF
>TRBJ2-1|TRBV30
CAWSVPGMDEQFF
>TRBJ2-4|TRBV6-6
CASSPRQGGKNIQYF
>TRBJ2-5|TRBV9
CASSPRFTDPETQYF
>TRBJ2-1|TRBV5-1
CASSLGRDNEQFF
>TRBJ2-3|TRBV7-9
CSSSPRAGRDTDTQYF
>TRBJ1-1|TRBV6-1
CASSASQGNTEAFF
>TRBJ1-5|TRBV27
CASSTQQGTNQPQHF
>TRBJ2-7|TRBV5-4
CASSLGRGWEQYF
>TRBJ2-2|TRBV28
CASSPRTSGYTGELFF
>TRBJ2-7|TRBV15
CATSREQGPYEQYF
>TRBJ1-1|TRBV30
CAWTRRAGAVNTEAFF
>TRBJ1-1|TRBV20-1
CSADRGTEAFF
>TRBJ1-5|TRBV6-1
CASSERWADSNQPQHF
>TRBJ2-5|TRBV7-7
CASSPSGIQETQYF
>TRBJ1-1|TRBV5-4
CASSLPEQLNTEAFF
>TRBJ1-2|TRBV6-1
CASSDYANYGYTF
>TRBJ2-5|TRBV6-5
CASSSPGRETQYF
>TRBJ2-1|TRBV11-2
CASEAGGGGEQFF
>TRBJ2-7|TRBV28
CASYRGGSGSYEQYF
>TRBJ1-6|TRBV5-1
CASSLTGGGSPLHF
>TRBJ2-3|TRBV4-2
CASSQGRATDTQYF
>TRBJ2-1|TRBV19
CASKAGGRNEQFF
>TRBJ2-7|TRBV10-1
CASSYDYDYEQYF
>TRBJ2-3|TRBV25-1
CASTDSGRGGTQYF
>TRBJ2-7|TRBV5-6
CASSRGGTLAVEQYF
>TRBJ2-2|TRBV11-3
CASSSRTSEQTNTGELFF
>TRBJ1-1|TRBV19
CASRADRGQDTEAFF
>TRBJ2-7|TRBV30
CAAVGTYEQYF
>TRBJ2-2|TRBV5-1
CASSRRQGAMNTGELFF
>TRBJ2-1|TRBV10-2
CASSRAGVPNEQFF
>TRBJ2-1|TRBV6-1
CASSELERGSRFF
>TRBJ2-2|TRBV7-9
CASSLAGGRAGTGELFF
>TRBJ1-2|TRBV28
CASSSPGVNYGYTF
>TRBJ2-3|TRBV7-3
CASSLGQGTDTQYF
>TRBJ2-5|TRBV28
CASSFVRGEETQYF
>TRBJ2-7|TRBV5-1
CASSRDLSSYEQYF
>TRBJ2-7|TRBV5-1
CASSWVTGNGGEQYF
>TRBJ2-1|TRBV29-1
CSGYRGTGGTNEQFF
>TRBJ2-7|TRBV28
CASSSRTSGRALGYF
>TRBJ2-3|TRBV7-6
CASSFGLAETTLSTDTQYF
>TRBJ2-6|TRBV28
CASSEGGVGANVLTF
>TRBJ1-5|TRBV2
CASSEGRGGNQPQHF
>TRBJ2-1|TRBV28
CASSFQGQGAYGQFF
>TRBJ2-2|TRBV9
CASSPPLTGELFF
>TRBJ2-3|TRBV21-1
CASSKAGRQGHTDTQYF